The clone carrying this TCR beta chain has only one observation. Per germline, CDR1 LNHNV and CDR2 YYDKDF (reference sequence). The CDR3 sequence is 13 residues long. Trimming took off 4 bases at V and 1 base at J, with 7 bases between the two ends. In the original processing: By means of reference gene primer amplification, nucleated cell counts were estimated. Profiled with immunoSEQ multiplex PCR; TCRdb holds only in-frame clones, not every one. That table is the source of V, J and clone size, and D and trimming were worked out from the DNA. Of a few hundred thousand clones in the sample, 80% to 90% were seen once. The data were obtained in a study of blood T cell repertoires in COVID-19. Background on the study: From the United States, Italy and Spain came samples of acute and convalescent COVID-19. T cells, B-cell-depleted T cells, or PBMCs supplied cDNA or gDNA.

The TCR comes from a man aged 30 to 45 who had recovered from COVID-19. The rearrangement links TRBV15 to TRBJ1-1; D call uncertain. The source material was peripheral blood. The CDR3 sequence: CATSTRRNTEAFF. CDR3 bases: TGTGCCACCAGCACCAGGCGGAACACTGAAGCTTTCTTT.